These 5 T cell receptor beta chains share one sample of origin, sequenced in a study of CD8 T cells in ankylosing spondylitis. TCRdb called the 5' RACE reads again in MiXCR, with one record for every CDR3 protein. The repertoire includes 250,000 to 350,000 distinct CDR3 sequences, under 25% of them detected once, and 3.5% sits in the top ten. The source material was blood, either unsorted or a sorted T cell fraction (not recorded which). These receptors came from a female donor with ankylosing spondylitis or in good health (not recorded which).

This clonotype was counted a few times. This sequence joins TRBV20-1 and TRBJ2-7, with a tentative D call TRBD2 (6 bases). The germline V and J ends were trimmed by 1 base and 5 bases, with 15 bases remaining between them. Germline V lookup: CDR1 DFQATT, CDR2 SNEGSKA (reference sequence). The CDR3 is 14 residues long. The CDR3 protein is CSARGGRRSHEQYF. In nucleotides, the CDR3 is TGCAGTGCTAGAGGAGGGAGGCGGTCCCACGAGCAGTACTTC.

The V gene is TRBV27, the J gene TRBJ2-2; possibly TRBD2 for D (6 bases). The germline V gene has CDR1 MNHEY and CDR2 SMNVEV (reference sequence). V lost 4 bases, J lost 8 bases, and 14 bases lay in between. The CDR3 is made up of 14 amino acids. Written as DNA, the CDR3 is TGTGCCAGCAGTTCCTACAAGGGAGGTGGGGAGCTGTTTTTT. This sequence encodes CASSSYKGGGELFF.

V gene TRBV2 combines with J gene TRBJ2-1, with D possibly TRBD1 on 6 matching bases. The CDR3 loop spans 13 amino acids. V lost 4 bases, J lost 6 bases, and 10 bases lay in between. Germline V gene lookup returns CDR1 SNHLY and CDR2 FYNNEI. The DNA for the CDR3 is TGTGCCAGCAGTGCTCCAGGGGTCAATGAGCAGTTCTTC. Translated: CASSAPGVNEQFF.

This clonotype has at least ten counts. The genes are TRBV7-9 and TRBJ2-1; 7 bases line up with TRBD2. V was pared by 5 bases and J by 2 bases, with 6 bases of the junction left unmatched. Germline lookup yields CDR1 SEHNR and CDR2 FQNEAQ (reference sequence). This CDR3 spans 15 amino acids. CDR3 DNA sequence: TGTGCCAGCAGCCCTGGACTAGTTGCCTACAATGAGCAGTTCTTC. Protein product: CASSPGLVAYNEQFF.

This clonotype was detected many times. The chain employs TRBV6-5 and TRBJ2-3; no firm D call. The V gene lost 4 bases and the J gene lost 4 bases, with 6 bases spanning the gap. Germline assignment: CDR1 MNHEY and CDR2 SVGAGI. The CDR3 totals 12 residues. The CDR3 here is CASSSAADTQYF. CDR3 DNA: TGTGCCAGCAGTTCTGCGGCAGATACGCAGTATTTT.